Below are 3 T cell receptor beta chains sequenced from a single sample in a study of blood T cell repertoires in COVID-19. The repertoire was sequenced with immunoSEQ multiplex PCR; TCRdb's copy has only in-frame clones and lacks some. The data contain about 260,000 clones, 86% of them singletons. Sequencing input: peripheral blood. These receptors were taken from a young man with active or convalescent COVID-19.

This clone was observed a single time. The chain recombines TRBV4-1 with TRBJ1-2; 11 bases fit TRBD1. V shed 6 bases, J shed 8 bases, and the junction held 8 bases outside the gene matches. The CDR3 extends over 14 amino acids. Germline loops: CDR1 MGHRA, CDR2 YSYEKL. As DNA, the CDR3 is TGCGCCAGCAGGGATCCGGGACAGGGGGGCGGCTACACCTTC. Translating gives CASRDPGQGGGYTF.

This clone was recorded once. The chain links TRBV4-1 to TRBJ2-3; D not resolved. V was shortened by 0 bases and J by 4 bases, with 17 bases between the two germline ends. CDR1 and CDR2 from the germline V gene are MGHRA and YSYEKL. The CDR3 runs to 17 residues. The CDR3 reads CASSQDSGLERADTQYF. As DNA, the CDR3 is TGCGCCAGCAGCCAAGATTCCGGGTTAGAACGAGCAGATACGCAGTATTTT.

The V gene is TRBV5-1, the J gene TRBJ2-3; D is uncertain. With 6 bases removed from V and 0 bases from J, the gap between germline ends came to 8 bases. Germline CDR1 SGHRS, CDR2 YFSETQ. The CDR3 length is 13 residues. The CDR3 DNA sequence: TGCGCCAGCAAGGCGGCTAGCACAGATACGCAGTATTTT. Translated: CASKAASTDTQYF.